The clone carrying this T cell receptor (beta chain) showed up many times. This sample is part of a study of early T cells in non-severe SARS-CoV-2 infection. MiXCR, applied by TCRdb to the 5' RACE reads, yields one record per CDR3 protein. The data show tens of thousands of distinct CDR3 sequences, with roughly 4.2% seen just once and around 4.2% held by the top ten. Germline CDR1 and CDR2: SQVTM and ANQGSEA. The CDR3 contains 13 residues. The V segment lost 4 bases and the J segment 6 bases; nucleotides outside the gene matches: 7. This TCR came from an adult who was a healthcare worker with PCR-confirmed SARS-CoV-2 infection or an uninfected control (not recorded which). The chain couples TRBV29-1 to TRBJ2-7; 9 nucleotides align to TRBD2. Input material: whole blood. CDR3 in DNA: TGCAGCGTTGCGGCTAGCGGGGCATCCGAGCAGTACTTC. This gives the protein CSVAASGASEQYF.